This T cell receptor beta chain was profiled in a study of blood T cell repertoires in COVID-19. Study in general: Acute and convalescent COVID-19 specimens originated in the United States, Italy and Spain. T cells, B-cell-depleted T cells, or PBMCs provided the cDNA or gDNA that served as material.

Germline V CDR1 and CDR2: SGHVS, FQNEAQ. J gave up 6 bases and V 3 bases, and 5 bases lay outside the gene matches. CDR3 length: 14 residues. Per the study methods: Using reference gene primer amplification, nucleated cell counts were estimated. Measured with immunoSEQ multiplex PCR; TCRdb has only the in-frame clones, and not every one. V and J calls and clone size are as listed in that table; D and trimming were resolved from the DNA. Among fewer than 65,000 clones listed, around nine tenths were seen once. Sequenced input: peripheral blood. The chain joins TRBV7-8 to TRBJ2-7; 10 nucleotides agree with TRBD1. The clonotype was recovered from a human donor in a cohort sampled during active COVID-19. Here the CDR3 reads CASSFQTGGLEQYF. CDR3 nucleotide sequence: TGTGCCAGCAGCTTCCAGACAGGGGGCCTCGAGCAGTACTTC.